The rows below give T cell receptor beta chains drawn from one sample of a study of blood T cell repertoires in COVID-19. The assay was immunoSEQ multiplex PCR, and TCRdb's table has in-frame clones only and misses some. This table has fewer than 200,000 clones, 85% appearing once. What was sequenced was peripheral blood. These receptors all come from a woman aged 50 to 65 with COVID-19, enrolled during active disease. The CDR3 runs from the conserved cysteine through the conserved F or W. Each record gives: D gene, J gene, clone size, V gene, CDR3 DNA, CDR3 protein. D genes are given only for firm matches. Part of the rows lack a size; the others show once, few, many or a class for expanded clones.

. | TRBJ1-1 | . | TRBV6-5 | TGTGCCAGCAGTTACTCCGGGGTATTGGGCACTGAAGCTTTCTTT | CASSYSGVLGTEAFF
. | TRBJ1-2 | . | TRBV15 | TGTGCCACCAGCAGAGATTCACAAGGAGGGTCTGGCTACACCTTC | CATSRDSQGGSGYTF
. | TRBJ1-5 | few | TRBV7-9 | TGTGCCAGCAGCTTAGCGCGGCAGCCCCAGCATTTT | CASSLARQPQHF
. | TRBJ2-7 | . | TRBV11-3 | TGTGCCAGCAGCTTAGACTCTAGCGTTAGCTCCTACGAGCAGTACTTC | CASSLDSSVSSYEQYF
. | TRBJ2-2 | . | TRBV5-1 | TGCGCCAGCAGGGTGGTAGCTGACACCGGGGAGCTGTTTTTT | CASRVVADTGELFF
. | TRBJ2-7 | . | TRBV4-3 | TGCGCCAGCAGCCAAGATTCAGAGACTAACTACGAGCAGTACTTC | CASSQDSETNYEQYF
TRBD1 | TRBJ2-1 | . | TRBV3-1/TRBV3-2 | TGTGCCAGCAGCCCCCGGACAGGGGCAAGCTACTACAATGAGCAGTTCTTC | CASSPRTGASYYNEQFF
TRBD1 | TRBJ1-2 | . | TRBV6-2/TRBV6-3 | TGTGCCAGCAGTCCCCGACAGGGGCATGGCTACACCTTC | CASSPRQGHGYTF
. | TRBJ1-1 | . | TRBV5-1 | TGCGCCAGCAGCTTGGCGGAGGGGACTGAAGCTTTCTTT | CASSLAEGTEAFF
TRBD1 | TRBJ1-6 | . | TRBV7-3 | TGTGCCAGCAGCTTGGGACAGGGAGGTTCACCCCTCCACTTT | CASSLGQGGSPLHF
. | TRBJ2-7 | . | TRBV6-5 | TGTGCCAGCAGTCGTTACGAGACAGGAGCCTACGAGCAGTACTTC | CASSRYETGAYEQYF
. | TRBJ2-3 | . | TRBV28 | TGTGCCAGCAGTACAGGGTCGGCATTGAATACGCAGTATTTT | CASSTGSALNTQYF
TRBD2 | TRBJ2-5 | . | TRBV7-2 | TGTGCCAGCAGCTTAGAGAGTAGCGGGGGGTTCCGGGAGACCCAGTACTTC | CASSLESSGGFRETQYF
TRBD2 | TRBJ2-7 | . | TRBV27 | TGTGCCAGCAGTCGCTACGGGGGGAGTTACGAGCAGTACTTC | CASSRYGGSYEQYF
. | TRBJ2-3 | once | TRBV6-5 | TGTGCCAGCAGTCGAGGGGGAGATACGCAGTATTTT | CASSRGGDTQYF
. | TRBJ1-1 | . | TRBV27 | TGTGCCAGCAGCGGAACGGGACATTTCACTGAAGCTTTCTTT | CASSGTGHFTEAFF
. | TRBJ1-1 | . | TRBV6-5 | TGTGCCAGCAGTTACGGCGGGGTTGGGACTGAAGCTTTCTTT | CASSYGGVGTEAFF
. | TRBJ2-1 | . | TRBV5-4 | TGTGCCAGCAGCAGGATGGCTTCGGGTGGGGGGGGCTCGTACAATGAGCAGTTCTTC | CASSRMASGGGGSYNEQFF
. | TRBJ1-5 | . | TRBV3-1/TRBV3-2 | TGTGCCAGCAGCCAATTTGGGCCGACCATTAGCAATCAGCCCCAGCATTTT | CASSQFGPTISNQPQHF
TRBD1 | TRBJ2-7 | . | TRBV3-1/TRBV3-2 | TGTGCCAGCAGAGCAGGGGGCCACGAGCAGTACTTC | CASRAGGHEQYF
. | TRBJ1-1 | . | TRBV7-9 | TGTGCCAGCAGCTTCCAGGTCGGGGACACTGAAGCTTTCTTT | CASSFQVGDTEAFF
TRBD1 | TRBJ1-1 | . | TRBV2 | TGTGCCAGCAGTCTAGAACAGGGGCGAGGGAACACTGAAGCTTTCTTT | CASSLEQGRGNTEAFF
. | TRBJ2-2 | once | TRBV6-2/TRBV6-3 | TGTGCCAGCAGTTTCCCAGCGGACCCGAACACCGGGGAGCTGTTTTTT | CASSFPADPNTGELFF
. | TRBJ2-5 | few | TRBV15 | TGTGCCACCAGCAAATCCAGGGTTGATCTGCAAGAGACCCAGTACTTC | CATSKSRVDLQETQYF
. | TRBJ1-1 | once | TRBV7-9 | TGTGCCAGCAGCTTAGGGCAGGCGTACACTGAAGCTTTCTTT | CASSLGQAYTEAFF
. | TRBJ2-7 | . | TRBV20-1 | TGCAGTGCTAGTGTGGGGGCTCAGGGCTACGAGCAGTACTTC | CSASVGAQGYEQYF
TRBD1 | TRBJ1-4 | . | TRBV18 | TGTGCCAGCTCGGGACAGGGCAATGAAAAACTGTTTTTT | CASSGQGNEKLFF
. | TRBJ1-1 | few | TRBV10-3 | TGTGCCAGCAGCCATGCGGGCGCTGAAGCTTTCTTT | CASSHAGAEAFF
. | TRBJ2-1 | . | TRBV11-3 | TGTGCCAGCAGCTCGGACTGGAGCTCCTACAATGAGCAGTTCTTC | CASSSDWSSYNEQFF
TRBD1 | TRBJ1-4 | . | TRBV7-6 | TGTGCCAGCAGCTTAACGGACAGGGGATTTAGGAATGAAAAACTGTTTTTT | CASSLTDRGFRNEKLFF
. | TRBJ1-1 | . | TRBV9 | TGTGCCAGCAGCGCTCCGGGGGACACTGAAGCTTTCTTT | CASSAPGDTEAFF
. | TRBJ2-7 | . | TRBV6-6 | TGTGCCAGCAGTTTAGCTGGAGAGCAGTACTTC | CASSLAGEQYF